The entry that follows covers one T cell receptor (beta chain) sequence. Its antigen is unidentified. The germline V gene has CDR1 DFQATT and CDR2 SNEGSKA (reference sequence). CDR3 size: 13 residues. This entry is derived from a study of monozygotic twins with inflammatory bowel disease. Findings and caveats of the study: Immunosuppressive treatment differences may have increased patient repertoire variability.

TCRdb re-called the 5' RACE reads; every CDR3 protein appears as one record, without DNA. The sample data list around 380,000 distinct CDR3 sequences. The source material was blood. This sequence joins TRBV20-1 and TRBJ2-7. This TCR derives from a human donor with ulcerative colitis or Crohn's disease, or a healthy co-twin of an affected twin (not recorded which). CDR3: CSASVLAGNEQYF.